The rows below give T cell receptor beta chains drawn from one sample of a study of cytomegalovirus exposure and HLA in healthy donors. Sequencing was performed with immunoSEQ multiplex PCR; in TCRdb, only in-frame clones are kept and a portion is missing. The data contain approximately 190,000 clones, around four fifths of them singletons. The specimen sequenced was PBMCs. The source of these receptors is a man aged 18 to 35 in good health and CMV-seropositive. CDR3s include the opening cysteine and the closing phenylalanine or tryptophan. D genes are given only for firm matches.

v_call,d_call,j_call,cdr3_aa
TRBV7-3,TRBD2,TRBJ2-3,CASSLSGRADTQYF
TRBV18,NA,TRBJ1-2,CASSPGQAGNYGYTF
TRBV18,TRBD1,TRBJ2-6,CASSPWTGTLSGANVLTF
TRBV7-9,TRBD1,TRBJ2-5,CASSLVWTGLETQYF
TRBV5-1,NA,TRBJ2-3,CASSPGVTQYF
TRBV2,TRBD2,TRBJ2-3,CASGASGSADTQYF
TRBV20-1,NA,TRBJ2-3,CSATPTDTQYF
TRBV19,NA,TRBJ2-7,CASSGQNSYSYEQYF
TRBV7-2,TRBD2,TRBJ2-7,CASSLAKRGGTYEQYF
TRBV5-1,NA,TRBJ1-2,CASSLALGQKGYTF
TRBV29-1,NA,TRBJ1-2,CSSIPPGVDYGYTF
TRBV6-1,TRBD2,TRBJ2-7,CASSPREGAYEQYF
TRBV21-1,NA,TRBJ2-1,CASSKRNGSSYNEQFF
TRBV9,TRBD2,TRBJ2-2,CASSRRAGVNTGELFF
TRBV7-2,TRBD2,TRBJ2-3,CASSLAGGSTDTQYF
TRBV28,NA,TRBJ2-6,CASFESSGANVLTF
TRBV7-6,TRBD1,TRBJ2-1,CASSFNRGQYNEQFF
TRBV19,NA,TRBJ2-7,CASSILFEGTHEQYF
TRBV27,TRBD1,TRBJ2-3,CASRGTGRPDTQYF
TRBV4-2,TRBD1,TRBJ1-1,CASSQMTGWLSMNTEAFF
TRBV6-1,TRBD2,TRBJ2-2,CASSEGTSGNTGELFF
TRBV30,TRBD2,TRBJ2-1,CAWSEGFGTSYNEQFF
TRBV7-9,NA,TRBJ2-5,CASSLVQQETQYF
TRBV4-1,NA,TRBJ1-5,CASSQVAPPGGLQPQHF
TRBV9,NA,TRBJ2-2,CASSARSGGLTGTNTGELFF
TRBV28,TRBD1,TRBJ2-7,CASNNIRDRSYEQYF